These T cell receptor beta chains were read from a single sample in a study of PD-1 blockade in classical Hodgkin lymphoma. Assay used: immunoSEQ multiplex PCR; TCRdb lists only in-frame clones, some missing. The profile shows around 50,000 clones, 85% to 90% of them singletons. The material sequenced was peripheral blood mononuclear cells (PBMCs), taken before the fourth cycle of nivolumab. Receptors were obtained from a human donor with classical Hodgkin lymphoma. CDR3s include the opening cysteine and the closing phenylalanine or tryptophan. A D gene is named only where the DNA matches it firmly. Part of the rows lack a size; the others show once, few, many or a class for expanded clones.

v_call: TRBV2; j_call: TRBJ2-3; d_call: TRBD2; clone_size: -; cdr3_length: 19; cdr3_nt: TGTGCCAGCAGTGAAGCGCCGGGACTAGCGGGATCCCTCACAGATACGCAGTATTTT; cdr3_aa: CASSEAPGLAGSLTDTQYF
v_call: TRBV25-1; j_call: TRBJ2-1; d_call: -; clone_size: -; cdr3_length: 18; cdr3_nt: TGTGCCAGCAGTGAACGCGTGGAGGTAGTAGTCGGGTACAATGAGCAGTTCTTC; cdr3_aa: CASSERVEVVVGYNEQFF
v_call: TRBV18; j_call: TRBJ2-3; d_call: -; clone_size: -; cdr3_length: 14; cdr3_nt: TGTGCCAGCTCACCGTTAGATTGGGCAGATACGCAGTATTTT; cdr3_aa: CASSPLDWADTQYF
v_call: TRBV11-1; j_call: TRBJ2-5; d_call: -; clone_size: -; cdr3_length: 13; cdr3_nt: TGTGCCAGCAGCCGACAGGTCGGGGAGACCCAGTACTTC; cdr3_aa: CASSRQVGETQYF
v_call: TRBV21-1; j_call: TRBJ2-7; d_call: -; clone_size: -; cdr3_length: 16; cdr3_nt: TGTGCCAGCAACCCCGCGGGCCGTTTTAGCTCCTACGAGCAGTACTTC; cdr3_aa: CASNPAGRFSSYEQYF
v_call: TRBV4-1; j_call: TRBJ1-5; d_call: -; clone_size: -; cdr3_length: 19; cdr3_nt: TGCGCCAGCAGCCGGAAACAGGCTACCTTATCCAATAGCAATCAGCCCCAGCATTTT; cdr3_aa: CASSRKQATLSNSNQPQHF
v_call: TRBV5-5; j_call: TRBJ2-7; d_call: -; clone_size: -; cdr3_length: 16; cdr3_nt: TGTGCCAGCAGCTTGGGGCGATGGGCAGATACCTACGAGCAGTACTTC; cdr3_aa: CASSLGRWADTYEQYF
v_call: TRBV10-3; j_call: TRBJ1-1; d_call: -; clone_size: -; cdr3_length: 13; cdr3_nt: TGTGCCATCAGTGAACAGGAGAACACTGAAGCTTTCTTT; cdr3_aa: CAISEQENTEAFF
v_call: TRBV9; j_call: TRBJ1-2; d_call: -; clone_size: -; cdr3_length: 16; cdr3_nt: TGTGCCAGCAGCGCATTTGCCGGGCCACAGAACTATGGCTACACCTTC; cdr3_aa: CASSAFAGPQNYGYTF
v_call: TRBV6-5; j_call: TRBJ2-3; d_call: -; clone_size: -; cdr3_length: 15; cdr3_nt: TGTGCCAGTTCGGCGGCGACCACGGGCACAGATACGCAGTATTTT; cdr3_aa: CASSAATTGTDTQYF
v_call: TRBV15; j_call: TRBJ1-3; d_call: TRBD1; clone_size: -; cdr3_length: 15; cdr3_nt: TGTGCCACCAGCAGTGAACAGGGGACTGGAAACACCATATATTTT; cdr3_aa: CATSSEQGTGNTIYF
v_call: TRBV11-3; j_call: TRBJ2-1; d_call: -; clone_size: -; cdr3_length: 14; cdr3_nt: TGTGCCAGCAGCAAGGGGGGGGCCCGGGATGAGCAGTTCTTC; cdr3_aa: CASSKGGARDEQFF
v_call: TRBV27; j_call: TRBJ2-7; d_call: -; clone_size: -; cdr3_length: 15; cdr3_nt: TGTGCCAGCAGTTTACGGGGGAGTAGGAGTTACGAGCAGTACTTC; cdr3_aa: CASSLRGSRSYEQYF
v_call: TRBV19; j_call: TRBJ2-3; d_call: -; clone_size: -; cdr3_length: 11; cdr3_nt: TGTGCCAGTAGCCGACAAAATACGCAGTATTTT; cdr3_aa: CASSRQNTQYF
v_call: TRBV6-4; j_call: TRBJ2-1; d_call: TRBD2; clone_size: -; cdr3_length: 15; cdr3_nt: TGTGCCAGCAGTGAGAACGGGAGGCTCTACAATGAGCAGTTCTTC; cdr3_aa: CASSENGRLYNEQFF
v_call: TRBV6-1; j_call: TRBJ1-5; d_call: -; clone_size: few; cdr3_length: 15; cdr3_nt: TGTGCCAGCAGTGGGCAGGTCAGGGGCAATCAGCCCCAGCATTTT; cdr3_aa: CASSGQVRGNQPQHF
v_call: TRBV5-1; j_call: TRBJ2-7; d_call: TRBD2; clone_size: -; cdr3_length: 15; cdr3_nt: TGCGCCAGCAGCCTCGAACTAGCGGCCTCCTACGAGCAGTACTTC; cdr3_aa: CASSLELAASYEQYF
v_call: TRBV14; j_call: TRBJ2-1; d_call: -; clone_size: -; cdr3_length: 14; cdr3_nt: TGTGCCAGCAGCCGGAAGGGGGAGAGGTATGAGCAGTTCTTC; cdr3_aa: CASSRKGERYEQFF
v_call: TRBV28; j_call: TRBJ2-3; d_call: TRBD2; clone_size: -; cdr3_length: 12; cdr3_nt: TGTGCCAGCAGTTTGCGGGGGAATACGCAGTATTTT; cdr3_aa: CASSLRGNTQYF
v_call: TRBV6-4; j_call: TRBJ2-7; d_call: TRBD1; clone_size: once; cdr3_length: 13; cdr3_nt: TGTGCCACCCAACAGGGGTCCTCCTACGAGCAGTACTTC; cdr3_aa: CATQQGSSYEQYF
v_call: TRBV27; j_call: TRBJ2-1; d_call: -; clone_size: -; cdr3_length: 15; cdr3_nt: TGTGCCAGCAGATCCGGGGCGGGACCCTACAATGAGCAGTTCTTC; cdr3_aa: CASRSGAGPYNEQFF
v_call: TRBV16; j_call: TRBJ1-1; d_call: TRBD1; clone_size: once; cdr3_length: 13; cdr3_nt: TGTGCCAGCAGCCGCGCAGGGGGCACTGAAGCTTTCTTT; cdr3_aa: CASSRAGGTEAFF
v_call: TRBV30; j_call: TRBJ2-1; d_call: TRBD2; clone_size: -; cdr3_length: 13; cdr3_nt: TGTGCCTGGAGCCGAGGACTAGTCGGTGAGCAGTTCTTC; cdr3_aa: CAWSRGLVGEQFF
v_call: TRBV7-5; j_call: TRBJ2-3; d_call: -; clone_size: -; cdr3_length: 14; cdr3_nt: TGTGCCAGAAGCTTGGGCAGATGCACAGATACGCAGTATTTT; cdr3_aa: CARSLGRCTDTQYF